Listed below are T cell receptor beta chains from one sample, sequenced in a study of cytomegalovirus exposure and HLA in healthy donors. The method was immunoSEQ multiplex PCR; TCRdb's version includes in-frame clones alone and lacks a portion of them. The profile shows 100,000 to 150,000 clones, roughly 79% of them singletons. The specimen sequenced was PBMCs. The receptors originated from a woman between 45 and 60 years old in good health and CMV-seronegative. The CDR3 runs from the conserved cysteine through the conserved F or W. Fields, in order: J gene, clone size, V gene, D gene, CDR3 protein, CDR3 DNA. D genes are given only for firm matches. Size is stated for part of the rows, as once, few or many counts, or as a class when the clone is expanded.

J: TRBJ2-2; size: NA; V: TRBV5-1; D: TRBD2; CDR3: CASSRGGTGELFF; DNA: TGCGCCAGCAGCCGCGGGGGGACCGGGGAGCTGTTTTTT
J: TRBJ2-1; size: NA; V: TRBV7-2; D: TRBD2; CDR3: CASRPPGTSVTYNEQFF; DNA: TGTGCCAGCAGACCCCCCGGGACTAGCGTAACCTACAATGAGCAGTTCTTC
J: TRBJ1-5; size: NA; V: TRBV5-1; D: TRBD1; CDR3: CASRSRDSYQPQHF; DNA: TGCGCCAGCAGATCCCGGGACAGCTATCAGCCCCAGCATTTT
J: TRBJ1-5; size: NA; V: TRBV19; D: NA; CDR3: CASSISWGGSQPQHF; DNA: TGTGCCAGTAGTATATCGTGGGGGGGAAGTCAGCCCCAGCATTTT
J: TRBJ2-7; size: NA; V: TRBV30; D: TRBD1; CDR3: CAWSAGTGDHEQYF; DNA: TGTGCCTGGAGTGCCGGGACAGGGGACCACGAGCAGTACTTC
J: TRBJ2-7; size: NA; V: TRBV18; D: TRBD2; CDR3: CASSPTGGTSNEQYF; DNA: TGTGCCAGCTCACCAACGGGAGGGACTTCCAACGAGCAGTACTTC
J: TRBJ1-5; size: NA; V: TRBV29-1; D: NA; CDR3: CSVGLTNNNQPQHF; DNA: TGCAGCGTTGGTTTGACAAACAACAATCAGCCCCAGCATTTT
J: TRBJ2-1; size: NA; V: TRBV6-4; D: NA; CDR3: CASSDLTRGSGSEQFF; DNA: TGTGCCAGCAGTGATTTGACCCGGGGGAGCGGTAGTGAGCAGTTCTTC
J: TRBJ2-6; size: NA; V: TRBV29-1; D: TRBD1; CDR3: CSVGQGATAGISGANVLTF; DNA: TGCAGCGTAGGACAGGGGGCGACAGCGGGGATTTCTGGGGCCAACGTCCTGACTTTC
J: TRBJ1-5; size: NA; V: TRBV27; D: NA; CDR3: CASSWSRGNQPQHF; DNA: TGTGCCAGCAGCTGGAGCAGGGGCAATCAGCCCCAGCATTTT
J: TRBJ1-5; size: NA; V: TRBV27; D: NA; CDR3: CARKPTVWCQPQHF; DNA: TGTGCCAGAAAACCGACAGTATGGTGCCAGCCCCAGCATTTT
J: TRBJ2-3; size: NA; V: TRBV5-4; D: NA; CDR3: CASSPVVWGGTDTQYF; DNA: TGTGCCAGCAGCCCTGTAGTGTGGGGCGGCACAGATACGCAGTATTTT
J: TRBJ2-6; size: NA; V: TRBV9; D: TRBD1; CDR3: CASTFAGTGSSGANVLTF; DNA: TGTGCCAGCACCTTCGCCGGGACAGGGAGCTCTGGGGCCAACGTCCTGACTTTC
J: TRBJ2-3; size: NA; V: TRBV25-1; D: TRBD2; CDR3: CASSPPGLELDTQYF; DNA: TGTGCCAGCAGCCCTCCGGGACTAGAACTAGATACGCAGTATTTT
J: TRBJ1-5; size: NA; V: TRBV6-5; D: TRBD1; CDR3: CASSSDRGRWEHF; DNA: TGTGCCAGCAGCTCGGACAGGGGGCGTTGGGAACATTTT
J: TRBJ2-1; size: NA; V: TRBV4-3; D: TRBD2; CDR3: CASSQDRTSGRAREQFF; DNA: TGCGCCAGCAGCCAAGACCGGACTAGCGGGAGGGCCAGGGAGCAGTTCTTC
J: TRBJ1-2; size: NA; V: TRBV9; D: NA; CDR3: CASSPRQGASNYGYTF; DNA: TGTGCCAGCAGCCCAAGACAAGGGGCTTCTAACTATGGCTACACCTTC
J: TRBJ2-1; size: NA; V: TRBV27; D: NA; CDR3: CASSTLTSRSSEQFF; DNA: TGTGCCAGCAGTACCTTAACTAGCCGGAGTAGTGAGCAGTTCTTC
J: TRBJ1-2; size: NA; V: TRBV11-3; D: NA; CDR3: CASSLDSYGYTF; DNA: TGTGCCAGCAGCCTAGACAGTTACGGCTACACCTTC
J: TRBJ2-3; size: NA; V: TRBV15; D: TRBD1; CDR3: CATSRDGTGKPHADTQYF; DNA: TGTGCCACCAGCAGAGATGGGACAGGGAAGCCCCACGCAGATACGCAGTATTTT
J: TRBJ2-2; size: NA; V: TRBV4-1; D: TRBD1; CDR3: CASSQVTGGVVTGELFF; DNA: TGCGCCAGCAGCCAAGTAACAGGGGGCGTTGTAACCGGGGAGCTGTTTTTT
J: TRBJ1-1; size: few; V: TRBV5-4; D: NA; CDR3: CASSLVSSREAFF; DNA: TGTGCCAGCAGCTTGGTTTCGTCCAGGGAAGCTTTCTTT
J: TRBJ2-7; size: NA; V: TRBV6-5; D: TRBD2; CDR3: CASSSTGTKGEQYF; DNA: TGTGCCAGCAGTTCCACCGGGACTAAAGGCGAGCAGTACTTC